This T cell receptor beta chain was identified in a study of cytomegalovirus exposure and HLA in healthy donors. General study results and limits: Judged likely to be a sequencing artifact was a cluster of highly shared sequence variants.

The PCR made use of 60 Vbeta and 13 Jbeta primers. The table came from immunoSEQ multiplex PCR; TCRdb's copy has only in-frame clones and leaves some out. The sample consists of fewer than 250,000 clones, around 73% of them appearing once. Of note for this clone: As yet, its antigen is unknown.

The germline gives CDR1 LNHNV, CDR2 YYDKDF (reference sequence). Deletions cut 0 bases from V and 4 bases from J, with 13 bases between. The CDR3 runs 16 residues. The V and J genes are TRBV15 and TRBJ1-5; unclear D gene. The sequence was obtained from a male donor in good health and CMV-seronegative. Source material: PBMCs. As DNA, the CDR3 is TGTGCCACCAGCAGAGATACGGCGGCTAGGAATCAGCCCCAGCATTTT. It translates to CATSRDTAARNQPQHF.